The 6 T cell receptor beta chains below all came from one sample that was sequenced in a study of STAT3 mutations in large granular lymphocyte leukemia. Their antigens are not known. Sequencing used immunoSEQ multiplex PCR; TCRdb keeps in-frame clones, though not all of them. Of some 27,000 clones listed, around three quarters are singletons. Study results and limitations: In T-cell large granular lymphocyte leukemia, about half of patients showed multiple immunodominant subclonotypes.

Input material: peripheral blood mononuclear cells. These receptors all come from a woman aged 50 to 65 with T-cell large granular lymphocyte leukemia. Some clones in this sample may be carry-over from other donors' samples.

This clone was found once. The V call is TRBV14, the J call TRBJ2-7; 9 bases agree with TRBD1. From germline, CDR1 is SGHDN and CDR2 FVKESK. Trimming cost V 4 bases and J 5 bases; bases outside gene matches: 12. This CDR3 spans 16 amino acids. DNA for the CDR3: TGTGCCAGCAGCCGCAACCCGGGACAGGGTTCCCACGAGCAGTACTTC. It specifies CASSRNPGQGSHEQYF.

The chain links TRBV6-5 to TRBJ1-2; 7 positions agree with TRBD1. The V segment lost 6 bases and the J segment 7 bases; nucleotides outside the gene matches: 11. CDR1 and CDR2 (germline): MNHEY, SVGAGI. This CDR3 has 14 residues. As DNA, the CDR3 is TGTGCCAGCAGCCCGGGGACAGTCTCTATTGGCTACACCTTC. Its translation: CASSPGTVSIGYTF.

This chain links TRBV28 with TRBJ1-4; D ambiguous. The CDR3 loop spans 12 amino acids. The germline gives CDR1 MDHEN, CDR2 SYDVKM. V was cut by 1 base and J by 7 bases, with 4 bases left in between. The CDR3 DNA is TGTGCCAGCAGTTTATCCAGTGAAAAACTGTTTTTT. Translating it yields CASSLSSEKLFF.

The chain couples TRBV30 to TRBJ2-1; no clear D. This CDR3 contains 11 residues. With 1 base removed from V and 7 bases from J, the gap between germline ends came to 5 bases. Germline V gene sequence: CDR1 GTSNPN, CDR2 SVGIG (reference sequence). The CDR3 sequence: CAWSERNEQFF. The DNA of the CDR3 is TGTGCCTGGAGTGAGCGAAATGAGCAGTTCTTC.

The chain recombines TRBV7-9 with TRBJ2-7; D unclear. This CDR3 comprises 12 residues. V lost 2 bases and J 4 bases, leaving 6 bases between the germline ends. In germline, CDR1 is SEHNR, CDR2 FQNEAQ (reference sequence). Here the CDR3 DNA reads TGTGCCAGCAGCTTACTGGGTTACGAGCAGTACTTC. It encodes CASSLLGYEQYF.

This clone has only one observation. This chain links TRBV5-1 with TRBJ2-7; D ambiguous. Deletions cut 6 bases from V and 4 bases from J, with 5 bases between. This CDR3 contains 10 residues. CDR1 SGHRS and CDR2 YFSETQ come from the germline V gene. The CDR3 spells CASILYEQYF. CDR3 nucleotides: TGCGCCAGCATCCTGTACGAGCAGTACTTC. Supplemented by reference TRBV5-1 and TRBJ2-7, the full variable domain reads KAGVTQTPRYLIKTRGQQVTLSCSPISGHRSVSWYQQTPGQGLQFLFEYFSETQRNKGNFPGRFSGRQFSNSRSEMNVSTLELGDSALYLCASILYEQYFGPGTRLTVT.